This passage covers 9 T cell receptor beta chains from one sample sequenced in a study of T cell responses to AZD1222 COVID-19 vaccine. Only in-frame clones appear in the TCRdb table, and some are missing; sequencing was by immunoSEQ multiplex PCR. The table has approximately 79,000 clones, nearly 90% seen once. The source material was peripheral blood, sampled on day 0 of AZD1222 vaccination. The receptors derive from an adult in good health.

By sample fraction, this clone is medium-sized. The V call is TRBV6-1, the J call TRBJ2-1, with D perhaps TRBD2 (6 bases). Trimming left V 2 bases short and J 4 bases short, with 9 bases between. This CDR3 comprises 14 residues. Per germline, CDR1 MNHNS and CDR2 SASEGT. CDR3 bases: TGTGCCAGCAGTGAACTAGCGAAATACAATGAGCAGTTCTTC. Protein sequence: CASSELAKYNEQFF.

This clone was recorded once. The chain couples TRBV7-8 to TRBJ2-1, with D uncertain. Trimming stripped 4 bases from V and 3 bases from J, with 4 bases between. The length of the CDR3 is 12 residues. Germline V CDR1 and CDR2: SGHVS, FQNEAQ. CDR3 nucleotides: TGTGCCAGCAGCTCAGGCTACAATGAGCAGTTCTTC. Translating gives CASSSGYNEQFF.

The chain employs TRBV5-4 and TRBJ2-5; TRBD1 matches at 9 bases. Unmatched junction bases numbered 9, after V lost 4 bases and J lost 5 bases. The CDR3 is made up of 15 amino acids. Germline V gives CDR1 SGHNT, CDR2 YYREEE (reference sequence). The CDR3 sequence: CASSRKQGAGETQYF. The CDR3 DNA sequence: TGTGCCAGCAGCCGGAAACAGGGGGCGGGGGAGACCCAGTACTTC.

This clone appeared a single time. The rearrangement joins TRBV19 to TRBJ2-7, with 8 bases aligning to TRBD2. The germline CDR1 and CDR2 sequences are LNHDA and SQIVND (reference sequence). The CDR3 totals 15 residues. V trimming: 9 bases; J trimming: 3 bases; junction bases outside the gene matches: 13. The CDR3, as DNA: TGTGCCAGGAAATCCCACTATAGCGGGGACTACGAGCAGTACGTC. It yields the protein CARKSHYSGDYEQYV.

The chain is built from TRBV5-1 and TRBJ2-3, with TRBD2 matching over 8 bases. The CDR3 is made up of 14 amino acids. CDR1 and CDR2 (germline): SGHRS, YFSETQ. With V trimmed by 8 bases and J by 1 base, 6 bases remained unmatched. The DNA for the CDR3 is TGCGCCAGTCGTACTAGCGGCGGCACAGATACGCAGTATTTT. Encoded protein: CASRTSGGTDTQYF.

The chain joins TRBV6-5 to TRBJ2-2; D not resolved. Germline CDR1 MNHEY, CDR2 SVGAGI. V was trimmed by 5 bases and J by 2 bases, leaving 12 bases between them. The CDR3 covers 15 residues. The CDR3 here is CASSPFPGNTGELFF. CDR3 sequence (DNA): TGTGCCAGCAGTCCCTTCCCAGGAAACACCGGGGAGCTGTTTTTT.

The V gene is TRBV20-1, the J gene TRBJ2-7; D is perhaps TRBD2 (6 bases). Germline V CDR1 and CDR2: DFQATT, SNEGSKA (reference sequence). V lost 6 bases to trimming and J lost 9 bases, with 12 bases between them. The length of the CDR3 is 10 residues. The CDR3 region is CSAIWGGQYF. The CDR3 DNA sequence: TGCAGTGCCATCTGGGGAGGGCAGTACTTC.

In DNA form, the CDR3 reads TGTGCCAGCAGCCCGACAGGGCAGAACACTGAAGCTTTCTTT. Translated, it gives CASSPTGQNTEAFF. The chain is built from TRBV3-1 (or the pseudogene TRBV3-2) and TRBJ1-1; 7 bases align to TRBD1. The CDR3 spans 14 residues. The trim removed 4 bases at V and 1 base at J, leaving 3 bases unmatched. CDR1 LGHDT and CDR2 YNNKEL come from the germline V gene (reference sequence).

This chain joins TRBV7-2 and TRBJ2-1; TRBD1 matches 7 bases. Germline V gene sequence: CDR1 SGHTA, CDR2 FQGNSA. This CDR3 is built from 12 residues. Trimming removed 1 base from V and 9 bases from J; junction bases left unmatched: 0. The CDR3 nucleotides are TGTGCCAGCAGCTTAGGGACAGGTGAGCAGTTCTTC. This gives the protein CASSLGTGEQFF.